Listed here are 15 T cell receptor beta chains from one sample, sequenced in a study of cytomegalovirus exposure and HLA in healthy donors. Sequencing used immunoSEQ multiplex PCR; TCRdb keeps in-frame clones, though not all of them. The sample includes a few hundred thousand clones, roughly 90% seen only once; the top ten take about 0.86%. The sample comprised PBMCs. These receptors were collected from a woman aged 18-29 years in good health and CMV-seronegative.

The chain links TRBV7-2 to TRBJ1-5; D is perhaps TRBD1 (5 bases). The CDR3 has 15 residues. CDR1 is SGHTA and CDR2 is FQGNSA in the germline V gene. Trimming removed 1 base from V and 3 bases from J, with 10 bases in between. CDR3 bases: TGTGCCAGCAGCTTAGTGGGGGGGGTCAATCAGCCCCAGCATTTT. Protein sequence: CASSLVGGVNQPQHF.

This clone came up once. The J gene is TRBJ2-2, the V gene TRBV14, with 7 positions matching TRBD1. Unmatched junction bases numbered 5, after V lost 4 bases and J lost 3 bases. Germline CDR1 and CDR2: SGHDN and FVKESK. This CDR3 region has 15 residues. CDR3 sequence reads: CASSLPGTDTGELFF. The CDR3 coding sequence is TGTGCCAGCAGCCTACCGGGGACAGACACCGGGGAGCTGTTTTTT.

This chain joins TRBV15 and TRBJ2-1; D is perhaps TRBD2 (5 bases). This CDR3 comprises 15 residues. The germline CDR1 and CDR2 sequences are LNHNV and YYDKDF (reference sequence). V was cut by 0 bases and J by 6 bases, with 12 bases left in between. The CDR3 is CATSRDHTAANEQFF. The CDR3, as DNA: TGTGCCACCAGCAGAGATCATACAGCGGCCAATGAGCAGTTCTTC.

J is TRBJ2-1 and V is TRBV27; 12 positions agree with TRBD1. The CDR3 contains 20 residues. Germline values: CDR1 MNHEY, CDR2 SMNVEV (reference sequence). The trim removed 0 bases at V and 7 bases at J, leaving 16 bases unmatched. The CDR3 DNA is TGTGCCAGCAGTTTATCGAGGTGGGGAAACCGGGACAGGGGGCTGAATGAGCAGTTCTTC. Protein sequence: CASSLSRWGNRDRGLNEQFF.

The rearrangement links TRBV30 to TRBJ2-1; the match to TRBD1 covers 8 bases. Germline V gene data show CDR1 as GTSNPN and CDR2 as SVGIG (reference sequence). With 1 base clipped from V and 0 bases from J, the junction kept 14 bases outside the gene matches. The CDR3 length is 19 residues. The CDR3 spells CAWSGQGQGEGNSYNEQFF. CDR3 nucleotides: TGTGCCTGGAGTGGACAAGGACAGGGTGAAGGAAACTCCTACAATGAGCAGTTCTTC.

The chain joins TRBV6-5 to TRBJ1-4, with 7 nucleotides matching TRBD1. Germline lookup yields CDR1 MNHEY and CDR2 SVGAGI. The trim removed 5 bases at V and 8 bases at J, leaving 8 bases unmatched. CDR3 length: 14 amino acids. DNA for the CDR3: TGTGCCAGCAGTGTGCCGGGACAGCCAGAAAAACTGTTTTTT. Amino acids: CASSVPGQPEKLFF.

The chain recombines TRBV5-4 with TRBJ2-3, with a possible D match to TRBD1 (5 bases). This CDR3 spans 15 amino acids. Germline-derived CDR1 and CDR2 are SGHNT and YYREEE (reference sequence). Trimming removed 4 bases at V and 2 bases at J, with 14 bases between. DNA of the CDR3: TGTGCCAGCAGCCTGAAAACAGGAGCCACAGATACGCAGTATTTT. Its protein is CASSLKTGATDTQYF.

This clone appeared once. The V gene is TRBV6-1, the J gene TRBJ2-3; 8 bases line up with TRBD2. V dropped 7 bases and J dropped 4; count of bases not matched to a gene: 10. CDR1 MNHNS and CDR2 SASEGT come from the germline V gene. CDR3 length: 15 amino acids. The DNA of the CDR3 is TGTGCCAGCATCTTCCGCGGGAGGCCCCCAGATACGCAGTATTTT. Translated: CASIFRGRPPDTQYF.

The chain is built from TRBV4-1 and TRBJ2-1, with D possibly TRBD2 on 5 matching bases. CDR1 is MGHRA, CDR2 YSYEKL, per germline. The length of the CDR3 is 15 residues. Trimming took 4 bases from V and 0 from J, leaving 10 bases between them. This chain's CDR3 is CASSRLPSSYNEQFF. The CDR3 nucleotides read TGCGCCAGCAGCCGACTACCTAGCTCCTACAATGAGCAGTTCTTC.

CDR3 DNA sequence: TGTGCCAGCAGTTATTGGCGGGAGGGGGGGAATGAGCAGTTCTTC. Amino acids: CASSYWREGGNEQFF. This chain connects TRBV6-5 to TRBJ2-1, with 9 bases that match TRBD2. CDR1 MNHEY and CDR2 SVGAGI come from the germline V gene. V was pared by 3 bases and J by 7 bases, with 7 bases of the junction left unmatched. The CDR3 is 15 amino acids.

The genes are TRBV12-5 and TRBJ1-2; D unresolved. CDR3 length equals 14 residues. Germline loops: CDR1 LGHNT, CDR2 FRNRAP. Between the trimmed V and J ends, which lost 6 bases and 4 bases, there was a span of 15 bases. For the CDR3, the DNA is TGTGCTAGTGGCCCGGGGAGGGATCGCTATGGCTACACCTTC. It is translated as CASGPGRDRYGYTF.

The V and J genes are TRBV6-5 and TRBJ1-2; a weak D match, TRBD1 (5 bases). CDR3 size: 14 residues. CDR1 and CDR2 from the germline V gene are MNHEY and SVGAGI. Between the trimmed V and J ends, which lost 4 bases and 4 bases, there was a span of 13 bases. CDR3: CASSFIQGGYGYTF. The CDR3 DNA sequence: TGTGCCAGCAGTTTCATTCAGGGAGGCTATGGCTACACCTTC.

The rearrangement uses TRBV2 and TRBJ2-2; TRBD2 is a possible D gene (6 bases). Trimming left V 2 bases short and J 8 bases short, with 12 bases between. The CDR3 spans 14 residues. Germline V gives CDR1 SNHLY, CDR2 FYNNEI. Here the CDR3 reads CASSELSGPGELFF. CDR3 in DNA: TGTGCCAGCAGTGAATTAAGCGGGCCGGGGGAGCTGTTTTTT.

This sequence joins TRBV28 and TRBJ2-1; the match to TRBD2 covers 7 bases. V lost 4 bases and J lost 4; bases outside the gene matches: 13. This CDR3 comprises 17 residues. Germline-derived CDR1 and CDR2 are MDHEN and SYDVKM. CDR3 in amino acids: CASSSRPGGGRYNEQFF. CDR3 DNA sequence: TGTGCCAGCAGTTCCCGCCCGGGGGGAGGGAGGTACAATGAGCAGTTCTTC.

As DNA, the CDR3 is TGCGCCAGCAGAGAGATACAGGGGGAACTTGGCGAGCAGTACTTC. The encoded protein is CASREIQGELGEQYF. The rearrangement uses TRBV5-1 and TRBJ2-7; TRBD1 matches at 8 bases. Germline trimming cut 5 bases from V and 6 bases from J; bases unmatched to any gene: 13. Germline V gene lookup returns CDR1 SGHRS and CDR2 YFSETQ. CDR3 length equals 15 residues.